This T cell receptor beta chain was captured by sequencing in a study of blood T cell repertoires in COVID-19 (dated by TCRdb to about 2020). For context, the study as a whole: The collaborator samples originated in the United States, Italy and Spain and spanned the acute and convalescent phases of COVID-19. The prospective study material was composed of cDNA or gDNA derived from T cells, B-cell-depleted T cells, or PBMCs. Deeply sampled blood TCRbeta repertoires from subjects exposed to, actively infected with, or recovered from COVID-19 were included in the dataset. The repertoires were released in a freely available public database intended as a resource for research on the immune response to SARS-CoV-2. Samples came from the ongoing ImmuneRACE study (first 160 participants) plus 1,254 subjects from 6 global collaborators. The sample metadata nearly always contained a de-identified subject ID, COVID-19 status, age in years and sex. Where available, HLA class I and class II types were taken from metadata supplied by the sample provider and were not determined by assay-based typing. What the authors observed across the whole study: Clinical and demographic metadata were provided uncurated, with the amount varying by source and participant.

TCRbeta CDR3 regions were amplified from genomic DNA using the immunoSEQ Assay, a bias-controlled multiplex PCR. The study's own analysis went as follows. The number of nucleated cells in each sample was estimated by amplification of reference gene primers within the assay. To quantify the absolute abundance of each unique TCRbeta CDR3 rearrangement, sequence reads were collapsed and filtered. For each sample, productive Simpson clonality was calculated by taking the square root of Simpson's diversity index across productive rearrangements. TCRdb took this table from immuneACCESS and kept in-frame rearrangements with V and J called. Such tables lack part of the clones; where checked against another copy, unresolved V genes explain under half of the gap, and the rest is unexplained. The V and J calls and the clone size are those of that table, but D and trimming were determined from the DNA. In all, the sample holds about 410,000 clones, and 70% to 90% of those were seen once. 1.4% to 1.5% of the sample goes to the ten largest clones.

As concerns this clone: The specificity of this receptor is unknown. No quality values exist for individual bases; no much larger clone is one base distant.

V and J are trimmed by 2 bases and 4 bases, and the gene matches miss 4 bases of the junction. CDR1 and CDR2 are read off the germline V gene (reference sequence) as LNHDA and SQIVND. There are 16 amino acids in the CDR3, from cysteine to phenylalanine inclusive. Only the CDR3 region is kept as DNA, spanning 48 bases read in frame from base 1. The collaborating institutions used their own protocols to collect whole blood in K2EDTA tubes. For TCRbeta analysis, collaborators shipped samples in one of three forms: frozen whole blood, isolated PBMCs, or DNA extracted from either of those sample types. The sample taken for sequencing was peripheral blood. The clonotype was recovered from a woman aged 25 to 39 with active or convalescent COVID-19. The rearrangement joined TRBV19 to TRBJ2-2; 10 central nucleotides agree with TRBD2. This receptor has the CDR3 CASSILAGVGTGELFF. The nucleotide sequence reads TGTGCCAGTAGTATACTAGCGGGAGTGGGCACCGGGGAGCTGTTTTTT.